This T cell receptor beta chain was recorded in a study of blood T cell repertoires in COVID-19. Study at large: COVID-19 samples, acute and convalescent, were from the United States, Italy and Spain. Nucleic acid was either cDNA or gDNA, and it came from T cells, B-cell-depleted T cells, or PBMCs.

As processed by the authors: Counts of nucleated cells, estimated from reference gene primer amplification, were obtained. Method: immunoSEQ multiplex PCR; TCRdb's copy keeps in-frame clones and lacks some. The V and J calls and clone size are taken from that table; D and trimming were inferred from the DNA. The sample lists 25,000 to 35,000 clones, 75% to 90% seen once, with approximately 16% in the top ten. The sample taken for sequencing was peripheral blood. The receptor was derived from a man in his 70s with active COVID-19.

Here the CDR3 DNA reads TGTGCCAGCAGTTACCCCGGGCGGGCAGGCTCCTACAATGAGCAGTTCTTC. Protein sequence: CASSYPGRAGSYNEQFF. The chain recombines TRBV6-2 or TRBV6-3 with TRBJ2-1; a possible D gene is TRBD2 (5 bases). Germline lookup yields CDR1 MNHEY and CDR2 SVGEGT. The ends were cut back, 2 bases at V and 0 bases at J, with 14 bases in the middle. This CDR3 spans 17 amino acids.